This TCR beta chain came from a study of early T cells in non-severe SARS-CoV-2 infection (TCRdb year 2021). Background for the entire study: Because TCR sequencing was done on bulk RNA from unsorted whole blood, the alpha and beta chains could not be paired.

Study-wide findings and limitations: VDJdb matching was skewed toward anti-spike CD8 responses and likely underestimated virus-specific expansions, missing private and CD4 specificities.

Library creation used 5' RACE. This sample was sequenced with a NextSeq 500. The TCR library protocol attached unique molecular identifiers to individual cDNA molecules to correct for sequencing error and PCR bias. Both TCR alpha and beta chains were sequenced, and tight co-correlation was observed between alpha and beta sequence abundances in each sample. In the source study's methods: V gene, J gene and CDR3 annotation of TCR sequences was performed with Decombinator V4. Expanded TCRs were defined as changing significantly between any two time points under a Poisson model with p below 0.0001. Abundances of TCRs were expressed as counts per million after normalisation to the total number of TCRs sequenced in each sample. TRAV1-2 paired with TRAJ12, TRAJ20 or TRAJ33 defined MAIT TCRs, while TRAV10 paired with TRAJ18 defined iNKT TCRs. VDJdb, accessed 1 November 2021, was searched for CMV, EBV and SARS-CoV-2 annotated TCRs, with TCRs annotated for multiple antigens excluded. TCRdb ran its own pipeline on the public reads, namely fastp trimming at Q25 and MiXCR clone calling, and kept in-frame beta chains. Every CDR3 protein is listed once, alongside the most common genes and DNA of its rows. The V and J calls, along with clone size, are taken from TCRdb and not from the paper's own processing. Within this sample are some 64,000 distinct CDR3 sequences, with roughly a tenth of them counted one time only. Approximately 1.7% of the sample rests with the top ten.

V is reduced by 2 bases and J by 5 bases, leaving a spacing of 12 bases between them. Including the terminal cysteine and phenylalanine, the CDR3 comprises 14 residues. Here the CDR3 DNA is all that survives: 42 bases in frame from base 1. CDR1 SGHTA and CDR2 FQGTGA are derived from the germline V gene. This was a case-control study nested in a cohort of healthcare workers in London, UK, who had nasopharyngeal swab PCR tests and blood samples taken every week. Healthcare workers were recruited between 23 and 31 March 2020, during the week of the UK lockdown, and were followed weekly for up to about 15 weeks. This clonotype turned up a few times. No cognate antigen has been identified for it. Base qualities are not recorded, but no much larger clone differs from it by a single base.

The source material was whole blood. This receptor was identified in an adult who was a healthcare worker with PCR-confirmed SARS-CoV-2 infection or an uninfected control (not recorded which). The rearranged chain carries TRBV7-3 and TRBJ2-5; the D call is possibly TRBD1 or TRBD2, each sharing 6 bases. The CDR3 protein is CASSLYGGRETQYF. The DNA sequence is TGTGCCAGCAGCTTATACGGGGGCCGTGAGACCCAGTACTTC.